This T cell receptor (beta chain) was profiled in a study of T-cell reconstitution after alpha-beta-depleted transplantation in children. Study findings and constraints: Reportedly, alpha-beta T cells present about two months post-transplant originated from several hundred expanded clones of graft origin. Newly generated T cells supplied most T-cell counts and diversity one year post-transplant.

This clonotype showed up many times. The antigen is undetermined. The TCRbeta library was prepared with unique molecular identifiers. TCRdb passed the PCR reads through MiXCR, listing each CDR3 protein once. The sample contains 400,000 to 450,000 distinct CDR3 sequences, 43% of which appear only once. CDR1 and CDR2 (germline): MGHRA, YSYEKL. CDR3 size: 14 residues. V was clipped by 2 bases and J by 4 bases, with 9 bases between them. The receptor's source is a girl aged 2 to 9 with aplastic anemia, due to receive a stem cell transplant. The specimen was PBMCs, collected before TCRalphabeta/CD19-depleted stem cell transplant. This chain uses TRBV4-1 with TRBJ2-1; maybe TRBD1 (6 bases). This CDR3 is CASSQNRAYNEQFF. DNA for the CDR3: TGCGCCAGCAGCCAAAACAGGGCTTACAATGAGCAGTTCTTC.